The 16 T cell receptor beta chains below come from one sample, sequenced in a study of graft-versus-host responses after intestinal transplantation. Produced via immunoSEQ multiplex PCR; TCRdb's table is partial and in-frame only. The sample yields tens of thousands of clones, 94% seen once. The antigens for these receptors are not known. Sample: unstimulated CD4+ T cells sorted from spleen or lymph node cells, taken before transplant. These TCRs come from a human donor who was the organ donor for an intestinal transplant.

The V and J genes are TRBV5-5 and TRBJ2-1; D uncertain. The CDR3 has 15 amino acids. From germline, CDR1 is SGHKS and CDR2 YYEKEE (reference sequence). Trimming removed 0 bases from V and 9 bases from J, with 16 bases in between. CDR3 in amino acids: CASSLDWSRGSEQFF. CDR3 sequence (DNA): TGTGCCAGCAGCTTGGATTGGTCTCGAGGTAGTGAGCAGTTCTTC.

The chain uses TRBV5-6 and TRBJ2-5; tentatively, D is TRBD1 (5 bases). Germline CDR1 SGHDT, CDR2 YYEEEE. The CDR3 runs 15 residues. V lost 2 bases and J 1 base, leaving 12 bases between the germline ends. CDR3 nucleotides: TGTGCCAGCAGCTTTCGCAGGGTATTCCAAGAGACCCAGTACTTC. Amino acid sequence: CASSFRRVFQETQYF.

The CDR3 sequence is CASSYFSYSTDTQYF. The CDR3 region has the DNA TGTGCCAGCAGTTACTTTTCGTACAGCACAGATACGCAGTATTTT. The chain combines TRBV6-5 with TRBJ2-3; no definite D call. The CDR3 length is 15 residues. V lost 1 base, J lost 0 bases, and 8 bases lay in between. Germline V gene data show CDR1 as MNHEY and CDR2 as SVGAGI.

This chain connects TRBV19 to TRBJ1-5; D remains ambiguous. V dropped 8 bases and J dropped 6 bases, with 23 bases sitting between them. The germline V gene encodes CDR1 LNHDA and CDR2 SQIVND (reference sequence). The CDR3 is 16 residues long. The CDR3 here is CASQVGAPKNGQPQHF. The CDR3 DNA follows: TGTGCCAGTCAAGTCGGCGCCCCGAAAAATGGTCAGCCCCAGCATTTT.

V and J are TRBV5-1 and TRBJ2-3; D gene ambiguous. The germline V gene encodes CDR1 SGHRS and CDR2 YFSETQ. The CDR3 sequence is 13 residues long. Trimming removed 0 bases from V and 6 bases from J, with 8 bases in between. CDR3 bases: TGCGCCAGCAGCTTGGTACCGACGGATACGCAGTATTTT. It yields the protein CASSLVPTDTQYF.

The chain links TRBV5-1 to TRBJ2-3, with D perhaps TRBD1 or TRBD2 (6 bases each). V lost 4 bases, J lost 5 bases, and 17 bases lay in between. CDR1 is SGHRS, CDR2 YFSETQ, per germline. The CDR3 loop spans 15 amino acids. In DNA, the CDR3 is TGCGCCAGCAGCCCGGGGACTCTAGGGGGAGATACGCAGTATTTT. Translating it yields CASSPGTLGGDTQYF.

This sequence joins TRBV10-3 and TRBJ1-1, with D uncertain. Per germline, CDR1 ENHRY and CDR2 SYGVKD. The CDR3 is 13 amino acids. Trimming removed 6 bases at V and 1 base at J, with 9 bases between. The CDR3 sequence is CAISRGKNTEAFF. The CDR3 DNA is TGTGCCATCAGCCGTGGAAAGAACACTGAAGCTTTCTTT.

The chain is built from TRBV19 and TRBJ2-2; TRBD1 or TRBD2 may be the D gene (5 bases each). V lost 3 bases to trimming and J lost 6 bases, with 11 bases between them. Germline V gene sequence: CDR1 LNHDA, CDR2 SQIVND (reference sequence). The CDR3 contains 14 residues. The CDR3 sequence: CASSIMRGAGELFF. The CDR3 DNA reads TGTGCCAGTAGTATCATGAGGGGCGCCGGGGAGCTGTTTTTT.

CDR3 DNA: TGTGCCAGTAGTCCTCTCGCGGGCAACTATGGCTACACCTTC. It codes for CASSPLAGNYGYTF. V is TRBV19 and J is TRBJ1-2; D is unresolved. The CDR3 consists of 14 residues. CDR1 and CDR2 (germline): LNHDA, SQIVND (reference sequence). V lost 5 bases to trimming and J lost 2 bases, with 12 bases between them. Full variable domain (outside the CDR3, taken from reference TRBV19 and TRBJ1-2): DGGITQSPKYLFRKEGQNVTLSCEQNLNHDAMYWYRQDPGQGLRLIYYSQIVNDFQKGDIAEGYSVSREKKESFPLTVTSAQKNPTAFYLCASSPLAGNYGYTFGSGTRLTVV.

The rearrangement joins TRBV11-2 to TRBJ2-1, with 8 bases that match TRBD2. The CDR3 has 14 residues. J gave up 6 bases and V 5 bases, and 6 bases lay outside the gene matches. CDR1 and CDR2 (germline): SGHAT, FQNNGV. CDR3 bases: TGTGCCAGCAGCCCCGGGACTAGGGGCAATGAGCAGTTCTTC. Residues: CASSPGTRGNEQFF.

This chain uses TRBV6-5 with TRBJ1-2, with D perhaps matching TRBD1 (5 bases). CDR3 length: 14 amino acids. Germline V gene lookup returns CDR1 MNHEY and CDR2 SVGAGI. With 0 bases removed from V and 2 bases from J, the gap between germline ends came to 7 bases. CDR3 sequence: CASSYSPGNYGYTF. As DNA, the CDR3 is TGTGCCAGCAGTTACTCGCCAGGGAACTATGGCTACACCTTC.

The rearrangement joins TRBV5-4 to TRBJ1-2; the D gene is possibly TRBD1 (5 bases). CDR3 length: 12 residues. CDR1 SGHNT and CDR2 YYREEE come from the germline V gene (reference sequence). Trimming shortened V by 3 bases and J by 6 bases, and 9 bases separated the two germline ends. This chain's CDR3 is CASSSQGDGYTF. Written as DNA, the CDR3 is TGTGCCAGCAGCTCCCAGGGAGATGGCTACACCTTC.

CDR3 bases: TGTGCCAGTAGCCCGATTGACAGGGCGGCCTACGAGCAGTACTTC. Translated, it gives CASSPIDRAAYEQYF. The J gene is TRBJ2-7, the V gene TRBV19; 7 nucleotides match TRBD1. Germline-derived CDR1 and CDR2 are LNHDA and SQIVND (reference sequence). After removal of 6 bases from V and 2 bases from J, the junction contained 10 bases not matched to a gene. This CDR3 is 15 amino acids long.

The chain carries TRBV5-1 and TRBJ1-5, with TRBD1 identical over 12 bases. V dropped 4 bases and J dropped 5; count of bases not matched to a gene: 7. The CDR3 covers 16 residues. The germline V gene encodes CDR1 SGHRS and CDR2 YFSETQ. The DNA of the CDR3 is TGCGCCAGCAGCGTGGGGACAGGGGGCACGGATCAGCCCCAGCATTTT. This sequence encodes CASSVGTGGTDQPQHF.

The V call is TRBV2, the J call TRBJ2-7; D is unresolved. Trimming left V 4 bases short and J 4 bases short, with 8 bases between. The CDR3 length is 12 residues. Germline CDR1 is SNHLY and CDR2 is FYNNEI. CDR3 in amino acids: CASSVGSYEQYF. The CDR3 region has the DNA TGTGCCAGCAGTGTAGGGTCTTACGAGCAGTACTTC.

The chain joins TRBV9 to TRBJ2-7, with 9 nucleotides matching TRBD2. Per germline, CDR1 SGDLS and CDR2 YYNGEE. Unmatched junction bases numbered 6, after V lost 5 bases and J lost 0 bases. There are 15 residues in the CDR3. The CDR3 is CASSIASGVSYEQYF. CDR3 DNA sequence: TGTGCCAGCAGTATAGCTAGCGGGGTCTCCTACGAGCAGTACTTC.